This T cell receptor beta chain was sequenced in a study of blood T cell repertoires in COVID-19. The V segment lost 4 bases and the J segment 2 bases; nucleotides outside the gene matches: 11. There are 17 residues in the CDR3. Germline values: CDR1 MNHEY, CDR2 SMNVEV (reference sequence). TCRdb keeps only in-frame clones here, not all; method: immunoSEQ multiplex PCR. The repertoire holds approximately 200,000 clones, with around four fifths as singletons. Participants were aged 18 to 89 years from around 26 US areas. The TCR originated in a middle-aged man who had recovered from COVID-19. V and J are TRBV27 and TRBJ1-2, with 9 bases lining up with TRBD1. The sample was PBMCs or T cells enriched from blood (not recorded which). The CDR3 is CASSSGQTGGLNYGYTF. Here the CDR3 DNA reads TGTGCCAGCAGTTCGGGGCAAACAGGGGGCCTCAACTATGGCTACACCTTC.